This T cell receptor beta chain was sequenced during a study of shared clonotypes between healthy human individuals. Sequenced by immunoSEQ multiplex PCR; TCRdb stores in-frame clones only, minus some. The table lists under 600,000 clones, around 97% of them singletons. The CDR3 has 14 residues. V shed 2 bases and J shed 3 bases, with 11 bases lying between them. CDR1 and CDR2 from the germline V gene are ENHRY and SYGVKD. This clone was observed once. Its antigen remains unidentified. The study, taken as a whole, reports: Sorted-subset sequencing was shown by rarefaction to be incomplete despite large depth. Memory subsets generally showed smaller estimated richness than naive subsets did.

The chain couples TRBV10-3 to TRBJ2-7; a possible D gene is TRBD1 (7 bases). The source is a woman aged 25 to 39 in good health. The material sequenced was naive CD4+ T cells sorted from blood. Subset reported: CD45RA+ positively selected. CDR3 sequence reads: CAISEPRGDYEQYF. CDR3 nucleotide sequence: TGTGCCATCAGTGAGCCCAGGGGGGACTACGAGCAGTACTTC.